This TCR beta chain was found in a study of cytomegalovirus exposure and HLA in healthy donors. The study's findings and limits: Analysis performed later found about 17,000 TCR beta sequences associated with HLA alleles at 0.05 false discovery rate. Other equally common chains were less clonally expanded than HLA-associated TCR beta chains, a later analysis showed. A classifier reportedly called cytomegalovirus status with high sensitivity and specificity.

Unrecorded immune exposures were likely, despite nominal health at sampling. As regards this clone: Its antigen is not known.

Trimming removed 1 base from V and 7 bases from J; junction bases left unmatched: 9. CDR1 SGHRS and CDR2 YFSETQ come from the germline V gene. This CDR3 region has 16 residues. Vbeta (60) and Jbeta (13) primers were used in the PCR. This table comes from immunoSEQ multiplex PCR, and its TCRdb copy is limited to in-frame clones, with some not included. The sample carries more than 90,000 clones, about four fifths recorded once. Sequenced: PBMCs. V is TRBV5-1 and J is TRBJ1-2; TRBD1 aligns across 11 bases. The clonotype comes from a young man in good health and CMV-seropositive. CDR3 in amino acids: CASSLWTGGDSFGYTF. The CDR3 nucleotides are TGCGCCAGCAGCTTGTGGACAGGGGGCGATTCGTTTGGCTACACCTTC.